This T cell receptor beta chain was captured by sequencing in a study of shared clonotypes between healthy human individuals (dated by TCRdb to the early 2020s). The study in broad terms: A few men and two women, aged 18 to 49 years, made up the cohort. For each donor, three plates each were used for CD4 naive and CD4 memory, two plates were used for CD8 naive, and one plate was used for CD8 memory. To estimate repertoire size and how much clonotypes are shared between individuals, the study performed deep sequencing of blood TCR repertoires from 4 to 6 healthy adults. Different laboratories and diverse techniques were used to prepare libraries and sequence TCR repertoires, to increase sequencing depth and limit assay-specific biases. Leukapheresis yielded between about 0.9 and 8.9 billion PBMCs per donor.

The donors were healthy, HIV-negative adults who had no recently reported acute infections or vaccinations. Only Caucasian adults living in Nashville, Tennessee, USA were represented among the donors. CD4+ T cells were enriched by magnetic negative selection; naive cells were then positively selected on CD45RA, and the negative fraction formed the memory subset. Blood was collected by leukapheresis, and PBMCs were isolated by Ficoll-Histopaque density gradient centrifugation and then cryopreserved in liquid nitrogen vapor phase. Analytical flow cytometry was used to check the purity and quantity of every magnetically sorted T cell population. Genomic DNA was isolated from each sorted fraction and quantified by UV absorbance on a Nanodrop 2000c. Using the deep immunoSEQ assay, multiplex PCR amplified TCR CDR3 regions from genomic DNA. Extracted genomic DNA from each cell subset was spread evenly across all wells of several immunoSEQ 96-well plates, with each plate serving as a replicate. For sorted subsets, approximately 210 ng of genomic DNA, equivalent to roughly 33,000 T cell genomes, went into each replicate PCR. The purified libraries were quantified using a Qubit 3.0 fluorometer, sized with a Bioanalyzer 2100, and then quantified again using the KAPA Library Quantification kit. Every immunoSEQ 96-well plate was sequenced on a separate single-read 150-cycle Illumina NextSeq 550 flow cell. Per the source publication's procedure: Because only junctional sequences without quality scores were contained in the immunoSEQ output, filtering matching that applied to full-length reads could not be performed. To assign V/J genes and CDR3, sequences were annotated against IMGT germline references using PyIR, a Python wrapper for IgBLAST v1.9. Reads with weak V/J assignments (E-value above 1e-6), missing CDR3, stop codons, out-of-frame junctions, or ambiguous translated residues were removed. V3J clonotypes were defined by identical inferred V gene, J gene, and CDR3 amino acid sequence. Percentage overlap between repertoires was computed as shared unique clonotypes divided by the size of the smaller repertoire. RTK rarefaction, the Chao1 estimator, and Recon v2.1 estimates of unobserved clonotypes were used to assess repertoire richness. Generation probabilities were computed with OLGA for all TCRbeta clonotypes obtained by the gDNA method from several donors. This immuneACCESS table, as held by TCRdb, lists in-frame sequences with V and J called but not all clones. Of the missing ones, under half trace to an unresolved V gene in checked studies; the others have no known cause. The V and J calls and clone size come from that table; D and trimming were worked out from the DNA. Counted in this sample were millions of clones; approximately 94% of them appeared once. The ten top clones hold 0.14% of the sample.

Points on this clone: This receptor's antigen is unknown. No base quality information exists; no much larger clone differs at one position.

The CDR3, from cysteine to phenylalanine, totals 15 residues. This entry keeps only the CDR3 DNA: 45 bases, framed from base 1. After removal of 6 bases from V and 6 bases from J, the junction retains 10 bases not matched to a gene. The germline V gene (reference sequence) specifies MNHNY as CDR1 and SVGAGI as CDR2. The paper as a whole reports these results and caveats: Sampling was limited to blood, and TCR repertoires in tissue likely differ from TCR repertoires in blood. Incomplete sequencing was indicated by rarefaction of sorted-subset datasets, despite the large sequencing depth. When four donors were compared, the shared fraction of clonotypes was around 4.6% for naive CD4, more than 3% for naive CD8, 2.3% for memory CD4, and approximately 0.4% for memory CD8. The small number of donors limited the genetic and exposure-history diversity represented. Pairwise subsampling indicated that sequencing depth was expected to affect the degree of clonotype sharing among donors. Compared with non-shared clonotypes, clonotypes shared by all four sorted-subset donors had higher generation probabilities. Estimated clonotype richness was generally larger for naive than for memory subsets.

This clonotype originated in a man aged 18 to 29 in good health. The chain is assembled from TRBV6-6 and TRBJ2-1; 8 bases in the junction line up with TRBD2. The source material was naive CD4+ T cells sorted from blood. In the paper's terms, the cell subset or site label means: CD45RA+ positively selected. CDR3 loop: CASRIGSGAGNEQFF. The DNA reads TGTGCCAGCAGGATTGGTAGCGGGGCAGGCAATGAGCAGTTCTTC.